This entry concerns a single T cell receptor (beta chain). This specimen comes from a study of control samples from healthy donors and cancer patients. TCRdb keeps only in-frame clones here, not all; method: immunoSEQ multiplex PCR. The table lists around 59,000 clones, more than 85% of them singletons. From germline, CDR1 is SEHNR and CDR2 FQNEAQ (reference sequence). The J segment lost 3 bases and the V segment lost 5 bases, leaving 8 bases of the junction unmatched. This CDR3 region has 16 residues. The sequence was obtained from a man aged 35 to 55 with colorectal cancer. Specimen: PBMCs. The chain employs TRBV7-9 and TRBJ2-1; 9 positions match TRBD2. The CDR3 nucleotides read TGTGCCAGCAGCACTAGCGGGCGGGGGGTCTACAATGAGCAGTTCTTC. Amino acids: CASSTSGRGVYNEQFF.